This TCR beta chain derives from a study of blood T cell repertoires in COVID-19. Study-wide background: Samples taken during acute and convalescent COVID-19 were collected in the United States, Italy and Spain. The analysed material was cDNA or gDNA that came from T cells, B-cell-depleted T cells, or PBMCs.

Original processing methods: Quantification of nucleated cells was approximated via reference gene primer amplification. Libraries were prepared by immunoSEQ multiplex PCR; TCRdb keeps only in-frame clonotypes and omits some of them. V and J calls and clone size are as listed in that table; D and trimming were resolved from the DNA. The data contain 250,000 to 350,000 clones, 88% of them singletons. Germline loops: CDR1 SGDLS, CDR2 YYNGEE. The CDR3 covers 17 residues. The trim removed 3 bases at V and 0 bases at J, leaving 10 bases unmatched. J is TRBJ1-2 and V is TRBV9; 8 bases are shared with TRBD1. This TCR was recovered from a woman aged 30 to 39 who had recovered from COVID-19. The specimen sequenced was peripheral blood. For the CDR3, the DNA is TGTGCCAGCAGCGCCCACCCTCGACAGGGGTCTAACTATGGCTACACCTTC. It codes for CASSAHPRQGSNYGYTF.